The clone carrying this T cell receptor (beta chain) occurred a few times. J gave up 5 bases and V 3 bases, and 7 bases lay outside the gene matches. The CDR3 loop spans 15 amino acids. Per the germline V gene, CDR1 is LNHNV and CDR2 is YYDKDF (reference sequence). This record belongs to a study of cytomegalovirus exposure and HLA in healthy donors. PCR primers comprised 60 Vbeta and 13 Jbeta primers. Using immunoSEQ multiplex PCR, the repertoire was profiled, and TCRdb retains in-frame clones only, with some absent. The sample includes roughly 150,000 clones, roughly 77% of them seen just once. The source of this sequence is a woman younger than 30 in good health and CMV-seronegative. Sequences were obtained from PBMCs. The chain is built from TRBV15 and TRBJ1-1, with 9 nucleotides matching TRBD1. Written as DNA, the CDR3 is TGTGCCACCAGCAGGATTACAGGGGGCGGAACTGAAGCTTTCTTT. Residues: CATSRITGGGTEAFF.